Below are 28 T cell receptor beta chains sequenced from a single sample in a study of T cell repertoires in cytomegalovirus infection. Each CDR3 protein is one row after TCRdb ran MiXCR on the reads. The sample holds about 230,000 distinct CDR3 sequences, 22% seen once. Sequences were obtained from CD8+ T cells from PBMCs. These receptor sequences come from a human donor in good health (CMV status not recorded). Some clones in this sample may be carry-over from other donors' samples.

This clonotype was seen many times. V usage is TRBV7-8 and J usage is TRBJ2-3; TRBD2 is a possible D gene (5 bases). Per germline, CDR1 SGHVS and CDR2 FQNEAQ. The V gene lost 1 base and the J gene lost 6 bases, with 8 bases spanning the gap. The CDR3 contains 13 residues. The chain's CDR3 is CASSLGGWDTQYF. For the CDR3, the DNA is TGTGCCAGCAGCTTAGGCGGGTGGGATACGCAGTATTTT.

This clonotype was detected ten times or more. This chain joins TRBV7-2 and TRBJ2-7; 8 nucleotides line up with TRBD2. Trimming took 1 base from V and 4 from J; bases not matched to a gene: 15. Germline-derived CDR1 and CDR2 are SGHTA and FQGNSA. The CDR3 is 18 amino acids. The CDR3: CASSLEGIWRGVKYEQYF. CDR3 coding DNA: TGTGCCAGCAGCTTAGAAGGGATTTGGCGGGGGGTTAAATACGAGCAGTACTTC.

This clonotype showed up just a few times. CDR3 nucleotide sequence: TGTGCCAGCAGCTTAGGCGCTAGGGGACAGACCTACGAGCAGTACTTC. Its translation is CASSLGARGQTYEQYF. This sequence joins TRBV7-9 and TRBJ2-7; TRBD1 matches 7 bases. The germline CDR1 and CDR2 sequences are SEHNR and FQNEAQ (reference sequence). The V and J ends lost 1 base and 2 bases, in that order; junction bases with no gene match: 8. This CDR3 is built from 16 residues.

This clonotype was seen ten or more times. The chain joins TRBV25-1 to TRBJ2-2, with D unclear. V was trimmed by 1 base and J by 1 base, leaving 7 bases between them. In germline, CDR1 is MGHDK, CDR2 SYGVNS. The length of the CDR3 is 15 residues. The CDR3 DNA reads as TGTGCCAGCAGTGAATTTGTAGAGAACACCGGGGAGCTGTTTTTT. It is translated as CASSEFVENTGELFF.

The chain has TRBV25-1 and TRBJ1-4; D call uncertain. The CDR3 totals 12 residues. The V and J ends lost 10 bases and 3 bases respectively, with 9 bases between them. CDR1 is MGHDK, CDR2 SYGVNS, per germline. CDR3: CATQAANEKLFF. The CDR3 DNA sequence: TGTGCCACCCAGGCGGCTAATGAAAAACTGTTTTTT.

At least ten counts were recorded for this clonotype. The rearrangement uses TRBV19 and TRBJ1-5; D gene uncertain. V lost 3 bases and J lost 2, with 14 bases in between. CDR1 and CDR2 from the germline V gene are LNHDA and SQIVND (reference sequence). The CDR3 has 16 residues. The CDR3 DNA reads as TGTGCCAGTAGTATTGTGAGCGTTGGGGGCAATCAGCCCCAGCATTTT. This translates into CASSIVSVGGNQPQHF.

This clonotype was observed many times. V usage is TRBV28 and J usage is TRBJ2-5, with D perhaps given as TRBD1 or TRBD2 (5 bases each). Trimming removed 5 bases at V and 3 bases at J, with 13 bases between. The CDR3 sequence is 14 residues long. Germline assignment: CDR1 MDHEN and CDR2 SYDVKM. The CDR3 region is CASSVVGAKETQYF. The CDR3 bases are TGTGCCAGCAGTGTCGTCGGGGCTAAAGAGACCCAGTACTTC.

In its sample, this clonotype was seen a few times. V is TRBV3-1 and J is TRBJ1-1; 7 nucleotides agree with TRBD1. J lost 5 bases, V lost 0 bases, and 12 bases had no gene match. Germline lookup yields CDR1 LGHDT and CDR2 YNNKEL (reference sequence). CDR3 size: 17 residues. Here the CDR3 DNA reads TGTGCCAGCAGCCAAGATCTTAGGAACAGGGGAGCGACTGAAGCTTTCTTT. Encoded protein: CASSQDLRNRGATEAFF.

The chain couples TRBV12-3 or TRBV12-4 to TRBJ2-1; the match to TRBD2 covers 7 bases. The V gene end was trimmed by 7 bases and the J gene end by 8 bases; junction bases not matched to a gene: 11. CDR3 length: 14 residues. The CDR3 nucleotides read TGTGCCAGCAATCGAGGAGCGGGGATCGATGAGCAGTTCTTC. Amino acids: CASNRGAGIDEQFF.

This clonotype came up a few times. The genes are TRBV10-3 and TRBJ2-1; 9 bases line up with TRBD1. V lost 0 bases and J lost 6; bases outside the gene matches: 6. In germline, CDR1 is ENHRY, CDR2 SYGVKD. This CDR3 is built from 16 residues. In DNA, the CDR3 is TGTGCCATCAGTGAGTCGGGACAGGGATTCGGCAATGAGCAGTTCTTC. Translated, it gives CAISESGQGFGNEQFF.

This clonotype was recorded a few times. The chain has TRBV20-1 and TRBJ2-7; TRBD1 might be the D (6 bases). V shed 0 bases and J shed 0 bases, with 12 bases lying between them. CDR3 length: 15 amino acids. Germline V lookup: CDR1 DFQATT, CDR2 SNEGSKA (reference sequence). CDR3 DNA sequence: TGCAGTGCTAGAGAAACCGGGACAAACTCCTACGAGCAGTACTTC. It encodes CSARETGTNSYEQYF.

The genes are TRBV28 and TRBJ2-2, with D uncertain. Germline CDR1 is MDHEN and CDR2 is SYDVKM. The CDR3 has 14 residues. The V end lost 6 bases, the J end lost 4 bases, and 12 bases lay between the germline ends. The CDR3 reads CASRIPRPTGELFF. In DNA, the CDR3 is TGTGCCAGCAGAATACCGAGACCCACCGGGGAGCTGTTTTTT.

A few counts support this clonotype. J is TRBJ2-7 and V is TRBV6-2 or TRBV6-3; no clear D. There are 11 residues in the CDR3. CDR1 MNHEY and CDR2 SVGEGT come from the germline V gene. Trimming took off 6 bases at V and 5 bases at J, with 8 bases between the two ends. CDR3 sequence reads: CASSHGNEQYF. CDR3 nucleotides: TGTGCCAGCAGCCACGGTAACGAGCAGTACTTC.

The V and J genes are TRBV28 and TRBJ2-1, with a possible D match to TRBD2 (5 bases). The CDR3 has 16 amino acids. Germline V gene sequence: CDR1 MDHEN, CDR2 SYDVKM. Between the trimmed V and J ends, which lost 5 bases and 3 bases, there was a span of 17 bases. The CDR3 spells CASSPPPAGFYNEQFF. The DNA of the CDR3 is TGTGCCAGCAGTCCCCCCCCCGCGGGTTTCTACAATGAGCAGTTCTTC.

This clonotype was seen ten or more times. CDR3 nucleotide sequence: TGTGCCATCAGTGGGGGCGGAGTGAACACTGAAGCTTTCTTT. Its translation is CAISGGGVNTEAFF. V is TRBV10-3 and J is TRBJ1-1; D may be TRBD1 (5 bases). The CDR3 consists of 14 residues. The ends were cut back, 4 bases at V and 0 bases at J, with 9 bases in the middle. The V gene's germline CDR1 is ENHRY and CDR2 SYGVKD.

The chain has TRBV29-1 and TRBJ1-3; D unclear. The CDR3 totals 14 residues. The V end lost 5 bases, the J end lost 2 bases, and 13 bases lay between the germline ends. Germline V gene sequence: CDR1 SQVTM, CDR2 ANQGSEA. The CDR3 DNA reads as TGCAGCGTTAGCGATCGGACTCCTGGAAACACCATATATTTT. It yields the protein CSVSDRTPGNTIYF.

This clonotype was observed at least ten times. The chain combines TRBV7-2 with TRBJ1-1; D call uncertain. V shed 2 bases and J shed 1 base, with 8 bases lying between them. The CDR3 is 14 residues long. Germline CDR1 and CDR2: SGHTA and FQGNSA. This CDR3 reads CASSLSAGNTEAFF. The CDR3 DNA reads TGTGCCAGCAGCTTATCGGCAGGGAACACTGAAGCTTTCTTT.

This clonotype showed up just a few times. This chain joins TRBV4-1 and TRBJ1-6; D unresolved. V was cut by 6 bases and J by 3 bases, with 12 bases left in between. Germline V gives CDR1 MGHRA, CDR2 YSYEKL. The length of the CDR3 is 15 residues. The CDR3 is CASSNSRNYNSPLHF. As DNA, the CDR3 is TGCGCCAGCAGTAACAGTAGGAACTATAATTCACCCCTCCACTTT.

This clonotype was detected many times. The V and J genes are TRBV20-1 and TRBJ2-7; 7 bases are shared with TRBD2. The CDR3 is 13 residues long. Germline V gene sequence: CDR1 DFQATT, CDR2 SNEGSKA (reference sequence). With V trimmed by 6 bases and J by 3 bases, 8 bases remained unmatched. The CDR3 loop reads CSARGGGSYEQYF. CDR3 DNA sequence: TGCAGTGCCCGTGGCGGGGGAAGCTACGAGCAGTACTTC.

This clonotype was seen only a few times. The chain joins TRBV2 to TRBJ2-1; D might be TRBD1 or TRBD2, each matching 5 bases. V was clipped by 6 bases and J by 15 bases, with 12 bases between them. Germline V CDR1 and CDR2: SNHLY, FYNNEI. The CDR3 has 10 amino acids. CDR3 protein: CASRGDRGFF. The CDR3 DNA reads as TGTGCCAGCAGGGGGGACCGGGGGTTCTTC.

This clonotype occurred a few times. This chain connects TRBV7-9 to TRBJ2-7; TRBD2 is a possible D gene (6 bases). Per the germline V gene, CDR1 is SEHNR and CDR2 is FQNEAQ (reference sequence). Trimming stripped 6 bases from V and 3 bases from J, with 12 bases between. This CDR3 has 13 residues. This CDR3 is CASRGRPDYEQYF. CDR3 in DNA: TGTGCCAGCAGGGGGAGGCCTGACTACGAGCAGTACTTC. The variable domain in full, with the rest retrieved from reference TRBV7-9 and TRBJ2-7, is DTGVSQNPRHKITKRGQNVTFRCDPISEHNRLYWYRQTLGQGPEFLTYFQNEAQLEKSRLLSDRFSAERPKGSFSTLEIQRTEQGDSAMYLCASRGRPDYEQYFGPGTRLTVT.

This clonotype has only a few counts. V gene TRBV28 combines with J gene TRBJ2-3; possibly TRBD2 for D (7 bases). The length of the CDR3 is 14 residues. V was clipped by 7 bases and J by 4 bases, with 15 bases between them. Germline-derived CDR1 and CDR2 are MDHEN and SYDVKM. In nucleotides, the CDR3 is TGTGCCAGCAACCTTGGGGGGGGGCCAGATACGCAGTATTTT. It translates to CASNLGGGPDTQYF. Full variable domain (outside the CDR3, taken from reference TRBV28 and TRBJ2-3): DVKVTQSSRYLVKRTGEKVFLECVQDMDHENMFWYRQDPGLGLRLIYFSYDVKMKEKGDIPEGYSVSREKKERFSLILESASTNQTSMYLCASNLGGGPDTQYFGPGTRLTVL.

This clonotype was recorded a few times. V usage is TRBV27 and J usage is TRBJ2-7; 7 nucleotides align to TRBD1. The V and J ends lost 2 bases and 8 bases, in that order; junction bases with no gene match: 9. The length of the CDR3 is 14 residues. From germline, CDR1 is MNHEY and CDR2 SMNVEV (reference sequence). Here the CDR3 reads CASSLGTAPYQQYF. CDR3 nucleotides: TGTGCCAGCAGTTTAGGGACAGCACCTTACCAGCAGTACTTC.

This clonotype came up a few times. The CDR3 bases are TGTGCCAGCAGCCCTTTGACTAGCGGCTACGAGCAGTACTTC. Its translation is CASSPLTSGYEQYF. V usage is TRBV3-1 and J usage is TRBJ2-7; 9 nucleotides match TRBD2. The CDR3 loop spans 14 amino acids. Germline CDR1 LGHDT, CDR2 YNNKEL (reference sequence). J was trimmed by 3 bases and V by 4 bases; bases with no gene match: 4.

The sample holds many counts of this clonotype. The chain carries TRBV12-3 or TRBV12-4 and TRBJ2-7, with D possibly matching TRBD1 (6 bases). The CDR3 sequence is 14 residues long. V lost 1 base, J lost 3 bases, and 10 bases lay in between. CDR3 nucleotide sequence: TGTGCCAGCAGTTTAGGAGGGGGTCTCTACGAGCAGTACTTC. Translating gives CASSLGGGLYEQYF.

This clonotype was counted ten times or more. The rearrangement uses TRBV7-8 and TRBJ2-1; no firm D call. The CDR3 totals 13 residues. Germline V gene sequence: CDR1 SGHVS, CDR2 FQNEAQ. Trimming cost V 4 bases and J 4 bases, with 8 bases left between them. The chain's CDR3 is CASSSYTYNEQFF. CDR3 DNA: TGTGCCAGCAGCTCCTACACGTACAATGAGCAGTTCTTC.

This rearrangement joins TRBV4-2 to TRBJ2-5, with 12 bases fitting TRBD2. This CDR3 has 17 residues. The ends lost 0 bases at V and 1 base at J; junction bases unmatched: 3. CDR1 and CDR2 from the germline V gene are LGHNA and YNFKEQ. The CDR3 loop reads CASSQELTSGGQETQYF. The DNA for the CDR3 is TGTGCCAGCAGCCAAGAGTTGACTAGCGGGGGCCAAGAGACCCAGTACTTC.

CDR3: CATSRAMEEKLFF. The CDR3 DNA sequence: TGTGCCACCAGCCGGGCCATGGAGGAAAAACTGTTTTTT. The chain links TRBV15 to TRBJ1-4, with unresolved D. The germline V and J ends were trimmed by 5 bases and 8 bases, with 12 bases remaining between them. CDR1 LNHNV and CDR2 YYDKDF come from the germline V gene (reference sequence). CDR3 length: 13 amino acids.